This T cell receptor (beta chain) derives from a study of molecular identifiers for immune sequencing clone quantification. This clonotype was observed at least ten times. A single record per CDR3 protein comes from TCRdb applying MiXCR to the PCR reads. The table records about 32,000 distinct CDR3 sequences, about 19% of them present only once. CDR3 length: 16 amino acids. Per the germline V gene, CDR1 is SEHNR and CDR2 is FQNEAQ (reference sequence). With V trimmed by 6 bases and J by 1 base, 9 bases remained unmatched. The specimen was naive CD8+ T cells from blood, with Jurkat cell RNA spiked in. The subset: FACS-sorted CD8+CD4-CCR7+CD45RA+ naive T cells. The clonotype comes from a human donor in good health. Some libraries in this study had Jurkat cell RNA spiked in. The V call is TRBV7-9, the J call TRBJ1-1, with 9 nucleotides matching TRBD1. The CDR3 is CASRPPGQGPNTEAFF. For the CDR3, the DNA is TGTGCCAGCAGACCCCCGGGACAGGGACCGAACACTGAAGCTTTCTTT.